Each of the 30 T cell receptor beta chains below was sequenced from the same sample in a study of Graves' ophthalmopathy and Graves' hyperthyroidism. RNA transcripts were the source from which TCR beta CDR3 regions were amplified. HTBI primers were employed in first-round RT-PCR, then a second-round multiplex PCR followed. TCRdb called the multiplex PCR reads again in MiXCR, with one record for every CDR3 protein. This table holds around 1,000,000 distinct CDR3 sequences, about 35% found once. The sequenced sample consisted of peripheral blood or thyroid tissue (not recorded which). The receptors derive from an adult man with Graves' hyperthyroidism.

This chain links TRBV12-3 or TRBV12-4 with TRBJ2-2, with unresolved D. This CDR3 has 14 residues. V gave up 4 bases and J gave up 6 bases, with 12 bases separating them. CDR3 in amino acids: CASSSRASPGELFF. The CDR3 bases are TGTGCCAGCAGTTCTCGGGCCAGCCCCGGGGAGCTGTTTTTT.

This clonotype has a handful of counts. The chain uses TRBV7-2 and TRBJ1-5; D gene unclear. CDR3 size: 13 residues. The V end lost 2 bases, the J end lost 7 bases, and 9 bases lay between the germline ends. Germline V gives CDR1 SGHTA, CDR2 FQGNSA. The chain's CDR3 is CASSLYGKQPQHF. CDR3 nucleotides: TGTGCCAGCAGCTTATACGGGAAACAGCCCCAGCATTTT.

This clonotype was observed at least ten times. The chain carries TRBV30 and TRBJ1-5, with D perhaps matching TRBD1 (6 bases). V lost 2 bases, J lost 7 bases, and 12 bases lay in between. This CDR3 is 13 amino acids long. Germline loops: CDR1 GTSNPN, CDR2 SVGIG (reference sequence). As DNA, the CDR3 is TGTGCCTGGAGTCTGCAGGGGAAGCAGCCCCAGCATTTT. Translated: CAWSLQGKQPQHF.

J is TRBJ2-6 and V is TRBV29-1; D not certain. Germline CDR1 SQVTM, CDR2 ANQGSEA. V was cut by 1 base and J by 4 bases, with 5 bases left in between. The CDR3 consists of 13 residues. The CDR3 sequence is CSVEVQGANVLTF. CDR3 sequence (DNA): TGCAGCGTTGAAGTACAGGGGGCCAACGTCCTGACTTTC.

This clonotype was picked up one time. The chain has TRBV19 and TRBJ1-1, with TRBD1 as a possible D gene (6 bases). Between the trimmed V and J ends, which lost 4 bases and 4 bases, there was a span of 10 bases. The length of the CDR3 is 13 residues. Germline V gene lookup returns CDR1 LNHDA and CDR2 SQIVND (reference sequence). In DNA, the CDR3 is TGTGCCAGTAGTACTCCAGGGGCCACTGAAGCTTTCTTT. This encodes CASSTPGATEAFF.

The chain links TRBV7-9 to TRBJ2-5; 9 bases map to TRBD2. Near its end, the DNA agrees better with TRBJ2-7, so the J call may be wrong. The CDR3 consists of 15 residues. Germline CDR1 reads SEHNR; CDR2 reads FQNEAQ (reference sequence). CDR3 in amino acids: CASRALAGQSYEQYF. The CDR3 DNA sequence: TGTGCCAGCAGGGCACTAGCGGGCCAATCCTACGAGCAGTACTTC.

This clonotype was observed at least ten times. This chain links TRBV10-3 with TRBJ1-2; 7 bases align to TRBD1. CDR1 and CDR2 (germline): ENHRY, SYGVKD. The CDR3 length is 16 residues. After removal of 6 bases from V and 1 base from J, the junction contained 11 bases not matched to a gene. The CDR3 DNA sequence: TGTGCCATCAGATCCGGGACAGCAACAAATAACTATGGCTACACCTTC. This codes for CAIRSGTATNNYGYTF.

At least ten counts were recorded for this clonotype. The chain has TRBV20-1 and TRBJ1-2, with D maybe TRBD1 (5 bases). V lost 0 bases, J lost 4 bases, and 9 bases lay in between. The CDR3 has 13 amino acids. Germline CDR1 DFQATT, CDR2 SNEGSKA (reference sequence). The CDR3 bases are TGCAGTGCTAGAGATCAGGGTCTCTATGGCTACACCTTC. Amino acids: CSARDQGLYGYTF.

This clonotype was counted at least ten times. This chain uses TRBV20-1 with TRBJ2-5; D is ambiguous. From germline, CDR1 is DFQATT and CDR2 SNEGSKA (reference sequence). The V and J ends lost 3 bases and 2 bases respectively, with 10 bases between them. The CDR3 length is 13 residues. The CDR3 reads CSASVRLQETQYF. The DNA of the CDR3 is TGCAGTGCTAGCGTCCGGTTACAAGAGACCCAGTACTTC.

This clonotype was observed at least ten times. This rearrangement joins TRBV7-6 to TRBJ1-1; 7 bases map to TRBD1. Germline loops: CDR1 SGHVS, CDR2 FNYEAQ. The CDR3 loop spans 15 amino acids. V lost 3 bases, J lost 6 bases, and 10 bases stayed unmatched. The chain's CDR3 is CASSFQGGSLAEAFF. CDR3 nucleotides: TGTGCCAGCAGCTTCCAGGGGGGGTCACTCGCTGAAGCTTTCTTT.

The V gene is TRBV29-1, the J gene TRBJ1-1, with TRBD1 identical over 7 bases. With V trimmed by 6 bases and J by 0 bases, 7 bases remained unmatched. CDR3 length: 14 residues. The germline CDR1 and CDR2 sequences are SQVTM and ANQGSEA. Written as DNA, the CDR3 is TGCAGCGTAGGGACAGAACGCATGAACACTGAAGCTTTCTTT. The encoded protein is CSVGTERMNTEAFF.

The rearrangement links TRBV10-3 to TRBJ1-1; perhaps TRBD1 as D (5 bases). This CDR3 comprises 15 residues. Germline values: CDR1 ENHRY, CDR2 SYGVKD. V lost 1 base, J lost 1 base, and 10 bases lay in between. This CDR3 is CAISEYGGRNTEAFF. The CDR3, as DNA: TGTGCCATCAGTGAGTATGGGGGTAGGAACACTGAAGCTTTCTTT.

This clonotype was recorded many times. The gene calls are TRBV7-8 and TRBJ1-5, with D uncertain. The V end lost 2 bases, the J end lost 7 bases, and 9 bases lay between the germline ends. Germline V gives CDR1 SGHVS, CDR2 FQNEAQ. CDR3 size: 13 residues. For the CDR3, the DNA is TGTGCCAGCAGCTTAAAGGTTAACCAGCCCCAGCATTTT. It yields the protein CASSLKVNQPQHF.

The gene calls are TRBV27 and TRBJ2-5; 7 bases map to TRBD1. Germline V lookup: CDR1 MNHEY, CDR2 SMNVEV (reference sequence). The J segment lost 9 bases and the V segment lost 3 bases, leaving 4 bases of the junction unmatched. This CDR3 comprises 12 residues. The CDR3 here is CASSLSGQAQYF. The CDR3 DNA reads as TGTGCCAGCAGTTTGTCTGGACAGGCCCAGTACTTC.

This clonotype has just one count. The rearrangement links TRBV7-9 to TRBJ1-3; unclear D gene. The V gene's germline CDR1 is SEHNR and CDR2 FQNEAQ (reference sequence). The CDR3 is 15 amino acids. The V gene lost 1 base and the J gene lost 8 bases, with 15 bases spanning the gap. CDR3 amino acids: CASSLVWGHGYTIYF. In nucleotides, the CDR3 is TGTGCCAGCAGCTTAGTCTGGGGTCATGGCTACACCATATATTTT.

This clonotype was recorded a few times. The chain carries TRBV29-1 and TRBJ2-5; 7 nucleotides match TRBD2. CDR1 is SQVTM, CDR2 ANQGSEA, per germline. The CDR3 runs 13 residues. V lost 5 bases to trimming and J lost 4 bases; unmatched junction nucleotides: 7. The CDR3 DNA sequence: TGCAGCGTTCGAGGGAGGGGTGGAGAGACCCAGTACTTC. It encodes CSVRGRGGETQYF.

This CDR3 is CSVRRTSGPEETQYF. The CDR3 DNA sequence: TGCAGCGTCCGACGGACTAGCGGGCCAGAAGAGACCCAGTACTTC. This chain joins TRBV29-1 and TRBJ2-5, with 11 bases fitting TRBD2. CDR3 length: 15 residues. Germline-derived CDR1 and CDR2 are SQVTM and ANQGSEA. Trimming cost V 6 bases and J 3 bases; bases outside gene matches: 9.

V and J are TRBV29-1 and TRBJ2-5; a possible D gene is TRBD2 (5 bases). The V end lost 6 bases, the J end lost 6 bases, and 14 bases lay between the germline ends. The germline V gene has CDR1 SQVTM and CDR2 ANQGSEA. The length of the CDR3 is 12 residues. DNA of the CDR3: TGCAGCGTCGGTAGTAGCGCGCAGACCCAGTACTTC. Amino acid sequence: CSVGSSAQTQYF.

This clonotype was observed many times. The V call is TRBV11-2, the J call TRBJ2-7, with D unresolved. Trimming cost V 0 bases and J 3 bases, with 12 bases left between them. Germline CDR1 reads SGHAT; CDR2 reads FQNNGV. CDR3 size: 15 residues. The CDR3 spells CASSLDHLGNYEQYF. The CDR3 DNA is TGTGCCAGCAGCTTAGATCACCTGGGGAACTACGAGCAGTACTTC.

This clonotype has at least ten counts. This chain connects TRBV4-3 to TRBJ1-3, with unresolved D. This CDR3 region has 16 residues. The V end was cut by 0 bases, the J end by 0 bases, with 9 bases between. Germline CDR1 LGHNA, CDR2 YSLEER. The CDR3 nucleotides read TGCGCCAGCAGCCAAGATCGCTGGAACTCTGGAAACACCATATATTTT. Protein product: CASSQDRWNSGNTIYF.

The V gene is TRBV7-2, the J gene TRBJ2-7; D may be TRBD1 (6 bases). Trimming took 5 bases from V and 7 from J, leaving 15 bases between them. Germline-derived CDR1 and CDR2 are SGHTA and FQGNSA. The CDR3 has 13 residues. The CDR3 coding sequence is TGTGCCAGCAGCACCACCACAGGGTATGAGCAGTACTTC. It codes for CASSTTTGYEQYF. Variable domain in full (rest from reference TRBV7-2 and TRBJ2-7): GAGVSQSPSNKVTEKGKDVELRCDPISGHTALYWYRQSLGQGLEFLIYFQGNSAPDKSGLPSDRFSAERTGGSVSTLTIQRTQQEDSAVYLCASSTTTGYEQYFGPGTRLTVT.

The chain joins TRBV7-9 to TRBJ2-5, with D tentatively TRBD1 (6 bases). V shed 7 bases and J shed 5 bases, with 14 bases lying between them. This CDR3 region has 13 residues. Germline-derived CDR1 and CDR2 are SEHNR and FQNEAQ (reference sequence). CDR3 residues: CASTGQSTETQYF. CDR3 bases: TGTGCCAGCACTGGACAGTCGACGGAGACCCAGTACTTC.

Comment on this clonotype: A much larger clone differs by one base, so this may be a read error. V gene TRBV5-1 combines with J gene TRBJ2-5, with no clear D. From germline, CDR1 is SGHRS and CDR2 YFSETQ. The CDR3 runs 13 residues. Trimming shortened V by 2 bases and J by 5 bases, and 10 bases separated the two germline ends. Written as DNA, the CDR3 is TGCGCCAGCAGCTTAATATCTGGGGAGACCCAGTACTTC. Protein: CASSLISGETQYF.

This clonotype was counted only a few times. CDR3 loop: CASSPGRRASGELFF. The CDR3 DNA is TGTGCCAGCAGTCCCGGCCGACGGGCATCCGGGGAGCTGTTTTTT. The chain couples TRBV6-2 or TRBV6-3 to TRBJ2-2; D gene ambiguous. The V end was cut by 5 bases, the J end by 6 bases, with 16 bases between. Germline V gene data show CDR1 as MNHEY and CDR2 as SVGEGT. The CDR3 has 15 amino acids.

This clonotype was recorded a few times. The genes are TRBV5-8 and TRBJ1-1; D ambiguous. This CDR3 contains 14 residues. From germline, CDR1 is SGHTS and CDR2 YDEGEE. Trimming cost V 5 bases and J 1 base, with 12 bases left between them. As DNA, the CDR3 is TGTGCCAGCAGTCCGTATAACAGGAACACTGAAGCTTTCTTT. Its translation is CASSPYNRNTEAFF.

This sequence joins TRBV20-1 and TRBJ1-4; D ambiguous. The CDR3 has 14 residues. Germline assignment: CDR1 DFQATT and CDR2 SNEGSKA (reference sequence). V was cut by 6 bases and J by 6 bases, with 17 bases left in between. CDR3: CSAQAREGYEKLFF. CDR3 bases: TGCAGTGCCCAGGCCCGAGAAGGATATGAAAAACTGTTTTTT.

This clonotype showed up many times. The CDR3 DNA sequence: TGTGCCAGCAGCACCAGTGGGCAGCAGTACTTC. It encodes CASSTSGQQYF. This chain uses TRBV7-9 with TRBJ2-7; D remains unclear. Germline loops: CDR1 SEHNR, CDR2 FQNEAQ (reference sequence). Trimming stripped 5 bases from V and 8 bases from J, with 10 bases between. This CDR3 is 11 amino acids long. Full variable domain (missing parts from reference TRBV7-9 and TRBJ2-7): DTGVSQNPRHKITKRGQNVTFRCDPISEHNRLYWYRQTLGQGPEFLTYFQNEAQLEKSRLLSDRFSAERPKGSFSTLEIQRTEQGDSAMYLCASSTSGQQYFGPGTRLTVT.

This clonotype came up many times. The chain carries TRBV11-2 and TRBJ2-2; D may be TRBD2 (5 bases). CDR3 length equals 17 residues. V gave up 5 bases and J gave up 5 bases, with 21 bases separating them. Looked up from germline, CDR1 is SGHAT and CDR2 is FQNNGV. The CDR3 DNA reads as TGTGCCAGCAGCCTCCACAACGGGATTCTTGGTACCGGGGAGCTGTTTTTT. Protein product: CASSLHNGILGTGELFF.

The chain links TRBV15 to TRBJ2-7; TRBD2 matches at 12 bases. Germline V CDR1 and CDR2: LNHNV, YYDKDF (reference sequence). The CDR3 sequence is 15 residues long. V was clipped by 3 bases and J by 1 base; unmatched bases: 1. CDR3 nucleotides: TGTGCCACCAGCAGGCTAGCGGGAGGGTCCTACGAGCAGTACTTC. Translated, it gives CATSRLAGGSYEQYF.

This sequence joins TRBV7-2 and TRBJ2-5; TRBD2 matches 8 bases. The CDR3 extends over 17 amino acids. Germline assignment: CDR1 SGHTA and CDR2 FQGNSA. V lost 5 bases, J lost 3 bases, and 14 bases stayed unmatched. The CDR3 region has the DNA TGTGCCAGCAGCCGCGGGGCGGGGGGTCTCTTGAAAGAGACCCAGTACTTC. This sequence encodes CASSRGAGGLLKETQYF.